The rows below give T cell receptor beta chains drawn from one sample of a study of blood T cell repertoires in COVID-19. The data were produced by immunoSEQ multiplex PCR, yet TCRdb's version contains in-frame clones alone and is incomplete. This sample carries 160,000 or so clones, about 84% of them seen once, and the ten largest clones take about 5.8%. Sample: PBMCs or T cells enriched from blood (not recorded which). The receptor set was obtained from a woman aged 40 to 49 with acute COVID-19. CDR3s include the opening cysteine and the closing phenylalanine or tryptophan. Each record gives: D gene, J gene, clone size, V gene, CDR3 DNA, CDR3 protein. A D gene is named only where the DNA matches it firmly. For some rows the clone size is stated as once, few or many, or as a class when expanded; others skip it.

d_call: .
j_call: TRBJ1-1
clone_size: .
v_call: TRBV6-4
cdr3_nt: TGTGCCAGCAGTGCCTCCCCAGGAAACACTGAAGCTTTCTTT
cdr3_aa: CASSASPGNTEAFF

d_call: .
j_call: TRBJ1-3
clone_size: .
v_call: TRBV16
cdr3_nt: TGTGCCAGCAGCCGCCAATCGCGAGGTTCCTCTGGAAACACCATATATTTT
cdr3_aa: CASSRQSRGSSGNTIYF

d_call: TRBD2
j_call: TRBJ2-3
clone_size: once
v_call: TRBV6-4
cdr3_nt: TGTGCCAGCAGTGACCTGGGGGGGACGCAGTATTTT
cdr3_aa: CASSDLGGTQYF

d_call: .
j_call: TRBJ1-4
clone_size: .
v_call: TRBV5-1
cdr3_nt: TGCGCCAGCAGAGTGGCGAGCCAGGCTTCTAATGAAAAACTGTTTTTT
cdr3_aa: CASRVASQASNEKLFF

d_call: TRBD2
j_call: TRBJ2-7
clone_size: .
v_call: TRBV30
cdr3_nt: TGTGCCTGGAGTTGGACTAGCGATGGGGAGCAGTACTTC
cdr3_aa: CAWSWTSDGEQYF

d_call: .
j_call: TRBJ1-1
clone_size: few
v_call: TRBV5-1
cdr3_nt: TGCGCCAGCAGCTTACTACAGGACACTGAAGCTTTCTTT
cdr3_aa: CASSLLQDTEAFF

d_call: TRBD1
j_call: TRBJ2-2
clone_size: .
v_call: TRBV5-1
cdr3_nt: TGCGCCAGCAGCAATCCACCGGGACAGGGCCCCGGGGAGCTGTTTTTT
cdr3_aa: CASSNPPGQGPGELFF

d_call: .
j_call: TRBJ2-1
clone_size: .
v_call: TRBV4-2
cdr3_nt: TGTGCCAGCAGCCAAGATCCCCAATCGGAGCGACGCTACAATGAGCAGTTCTTC
cdr3_aa: CASSQDPQSERRYNEQFF

d_call: .
j_call: TRBJ2-7
clone_size: .
v_call: TRBV5-6
cdr3_nt: TGTGCCAGCAAAACCCAGGACAGTCCCTACGAGCAGTACTTC
cdr3_aa: CASKTQDSPYEQYF

d_call: .
j_call: TRBJ2-1
clone_size: .
v_call: TRBV9
cdr3_nt: TGTGCCAGCAGCGGACTCCGCTCCTACAATGAGCAGTTCTTC
cdr3_aa: CASSGLRSYNEQFF

d_call: .
j_call: TRBJ2-3
clone_size: many
v_call: TRBV11-3
cdr3_nt: TGTGCCAGCAGCTTAGATTCGAGAGATACGCAGTATTTT
cdr3_aa: CASSLDSRDTQYF

d_call: TRBD2
j_call: TRBJ2-3
clone_size: .
v_call: TRBV4-1
cdr3_nt: TGCGCCAGCAGCCAGCTTACTAGCGGGAGCTTCCTAGATACGCAGTATTTT
cdr3_aa: CASSQLTSGSFLDTQYF

d_call: .
j_call: TRBJ2-7
clone_size: .
v_call: TRBV9
cdr3_nt: TGTGCCAGCAGCAAGGGGGAGGGCCGGTACGAGCAGTACTTC
cdr3_aa: CASSKGEGRYEQYF

d_call: TRBD1
j_call: TRBJ1-1
clone_size: .
v_call: TRBV7-2
cdr3_nt: TGTGCCAGCAGCTCTAGGACAGGGGCTGAAGCTTTCTTT
cdr3_aa: CASSSRTGAEAFF

d_call: TRBD1
j_call: TRBJ2-7
clone_size: .
v_call: TRBV5-1
cdr3_nt: TGCGCCAGCAACAGCAGCTTGGAGGGACAGGGCTACGAGCAGTACTTC
cdr3_aa: CASNSSLEGQGYEQYF

d_call: TRBD1
j_call: TRBJ1-4
clone_size: .
v_call: TRBV7-8
cdr3_nt: TGTGCCAGCAGCTTGGACCGACAGGGCGGGAAACTGTTTTTT
cdr3_aa: CASSLDRQGGKLFF

d_call: TRBD1
j_call: TRBJ1-5
clone_size: .
v_call: TRBV19
cdr3_nt: TGTGCCAGTAATCAACAGGGGGCCCACAATCAGCCCCAGCATTTT
cdr3_aa: CASNQQGAHNQPQHF

d_call: TRBD2
j_call: TRBJ2-2
clone_size: few
v_call: TRBV19
cdr3_nt: TGTGCCAGTAGTAAACTAGCGGGATCTAACACCGGGGAGCTGTTTTTT
cdr3_aa: CASSKLAGSNTGELFF

d_call: .
j_call: TRBJ2-3
clone_size: .
v_call: TRBV11-3
cdr3_nt: TGTGCCAGCAGCTTATTACGGACAGATACGCAGTATTTT
cdr3_aa: CASSLLRTDTQYF

d_call: TRBD2
j_call: TRBJ2-1
clone_size: .
v_call: TRBV10-3
cdr3_nt: TGTGCCACCACGGGACTAGCGAATAACAATGAGCAGTTCTTC
cdr3_aa: CATTGLANNNEQFF

d_call: TRBD1
j_call: TRBJ1-3
clone_size: .
v_call: TRBV19
cdr3_nt: TGTGCCAGTAGTCTACAGGGGATTGGAAACACCATATATTTT
cdr3_aa: CASSLQGIGNTIYF

d_call: TRBD2
j_call: TRBJ2-1
clone_size: .
v_call: TRBV20-1
cdr3_nt: TGCAGTGCTAGTAACGGGAGGGCCTACAATGAGCAGTTCTTC
cdr3_aa: CSASNGRAYNEQFF

d_call: .
j_call: TRBJ1-1
clone_size: few
v_call: TRBV15
cdr3_nt: TGTGCCACCAGCAAGAGCGGGACAAGGAACACTGAAGCTTTCTTT
cdr3_aa: CATSKSGTRNTEAFF

d_call: TRBD1
j_call: TRBJ1-2
clone_size: .
v_call: TRBV29-1
cdr3_nt: TGCAGCATCCGGGACAGGGTCAATAACTATGGCTACACCTTC
cdr3_aa: CSIRDRVNNYGYTF

d_call: .
j_call: TRBJ2-7
clone_size: .
v_call: TRBV6-5
cdr3_nt: TGTGCCAGCATAGAGCGACTGACCTACGAGCAGTACTTC
cdr3_aa: CASIERLTYEQYF

d_call: TRBD2
j_call: TRBJ2-7
clone_size: .
v_call: TRBV10-3
cdr3_nt: TGTGCCATCAGTGAGAGATGGGAGGGTAGGCGCGAGCAGTACTTC
cdr3_aa: CAISERWEGRREQYF

d_call: .
j_call: TRBJ1-3
clone_size: once
v_call: TRBV3-1/TRBV3-2
cdr3_nt: TGTGCCAGCAGCCACACGGACACCATATATTTT
cdr3_aa: CASSHTDTIYF

d_call: TRBD2
j_call: TRBJ2-1
clone_size: many
v_call: TRBV20-1
cdr3_nt: TGCAGTGCTAGTGGTAGCGGGAGGACGTTCTTC
cdr3_aa: CSASGSGRTFF

d_call: .
j_call: TRBJ1-1
clone_size: .
v_call: TRBV6-5
cdr3_nt: TGTGCCAGCAGTTACGTCGGGGGAGGTAACACTGAAGCTTTCTTT
cdr3_aa: CASSYVGGGNTEAFF

d_call: .
j_call: TRBJ2-2
clone_size: .
v_call: TRBV4-1
cdr3_nt: TGCGCCAGCAGCCAAGAGGAGCCTTCGGAGCTGTTTTTT
cdr3_aa: CASSQEEPSELFF

d_call: TRBD2
j_call: TRBJ2-1
clone_size: few
v_call: TRBV29-1
cdr3_nt: TGCAGCGTCGCTTACGCCTCGGCGGGAGGTGTGAGTGAGCAGTTCTTC
cdr3_aa: CSVAYASAGGVSEQFF

d_call: TRBD2
j_call: TRBJ2-2
clone_size: .
v_call: TRBV7-9
cdr3_nt: TGTGCCAGCAGCTTAGGAGCGGGAGTCACCCTCGGGGAGCTGTTTTTT
cdr3_aa: CASSLGAGVTLGELFF

d_call: TRBD2
j_call: TRBJ2-1
clone_size: .
v_call: TRBV5-4
cdr3_nt: TGTGCCAGCAGCTCCAAAATCACGACTAGCGGGAGCAACAATGAGCAGTTCTTC
cdr3_aa: CASSSKITTSGSNNEQFF

d_call: .
j_call: TRBJ2-7
clone_size: .
v_call: TRBV5-1
cdr3_nt: TGCGCCAGCAGGAAGGACAGACTGTACGAGCAGTACTTC
cdr3_aa: CASRKDRLYEQYF

d_call: .
j_call: TRBJ2-6
clone_size: .
v_call: TRBV18
cdr3_nt: TGTGCCAGCTCACCTATAGACTCTGGGGCCAACGTCCTGACTTTC
cdr3_aa: CASSPIDSGANVLTF

d_call: TRBD2
j_call: TRBJ2-5
clone_size: .
v_call: TRBV6-5
cdr3_nt: TGTGCCAGCAGCAGGACTAGCGGGCAGACCCAGTACTTC
cdr3_aa: CASSRTSGQTQYF

d_call: TRBD2
j_call: TRBJ2-3
clone_size: .
v_call: TRBV11-1
cdr3_nt: TGTGCCAGCAGCTCCGGACTAGCGGGAGATACGCAGTATTTT
cdr3_aa: CASSSGLAGDTQYF

d_call: TRBD1
j_call: TRBJ2-5
clone_size: .
v_call: TRBV11-1
cdr3_nt: TGTGCCAGCAGCTCCCCCGGGACAGGGAGAGAGACCCAGTACTTC
cdr3_aa: CASSSPGTGRETQYF

d_call: .
j_call: TRBJ1-4
clone_size: .
v_call: TRBV11-2
cdr3_nt: TGTGCCAGCAGCGGCCCCAGGGGAGGGGAAAAACTGTTTTTT
cdr3_aa: CASSGPRGGEKLFF

d_call: TRBD1
j_call: TRBJ2-7
clone_size: .
v_call: TRBV7-8
cdr3_nt: TGTGCCAGCAGCTTAGCGACCAGACACAGGGGATCCCCCCACTACGAGCAGTACTTC
cdr3_aa: CASSLATRHRGSPHYEQYF

d_call: .
j_call: TRBJ2-5
clone_size: .
v_call: TRBV25-1
cdr3_nt: TGTGCCAGCAGTGAAGGTTGGAACAGGCAAGAGACCCAGTACTTC
cdr3_aa: CASSEGWNRQETQYF

d_call: TRBD2
j_call: TRBJ2-7
clone_size: few
v_call: TRBV9
cdr3_nt: TGTGCCAGCAGCTTTACCGGGACTACGGGGGACGAGCAGTACTTC
cdr3_aa: CASSFTGTTGDEQYF

d_call: TRBD2
j_call: TRBJ2-2
clone_size: .
v_call: TRBV6-1
cdr3_nt: TGTGCCAGCAGTGAGGGACTAGCGGGAACTGGGGAGCTGTTTTTT
cdr3_aa: CASSEGLAGTGELFF

d_call: TRBD2
j_call: TRBJ2-1
clone_size: .
v_call: TRBV11-1
cdr3_nt: TGTGCCAGCAGCCGTGCCGGGACTAGCGGACTAAATGAGCAGTTCTTC
cdr3_aa: CASSRAGTSGLNEQFF

d_call: .
j_call: TRBJ1-2
clone_size: .
v_call: TRBV13
cdr3_nt: TGTGCCAGCAGCTTAGCGACAGGCCCGTCTAACTATGGCTACACCTTC
cdr3_aa: CASSLATGPSNYGYTF

d_call: TRBD1
j_call: TRBJ1-1
clone_size: .
v_call: TRBV7-8
cdr3_nt: TGTGCCACCGCACAGGGGGCTCACACTGAAGCTTTCTTT
cdr3_aa: CATAQGAHTEAFF

d_call: TRBD1
j_call: TRBJ1-3
clone_size: .
v_call: TRBV5-1
cdr3_nt: TGCGCCAGCAGCTTGCAATCGGGGACAGCCTCCTCTGGAAACACCATATATTTT
cdr3_aa: CASSLQSGTASSGNTIYF

d_call: .
j_call: TRBJ1-4
clone_size: once
v_call: TRBV21-1
cdr3_nt: TGTGCCAGCAGGGCTCGCAGGGTGGAAGAAAAACTGTTTTTT
cdr3_aa: CASRARRVEEKLFF

d_call: .
j_call: TRBJ1-1
clone_size: .
v_call: TRBV3-1/TRBV3-2
cdr3_nt: TGTGCCAGCAGTTCGACAGGGAACACTGAAGCTTTCTTT
cdr3_aa: CASSSTGNTEAFF

d_call: .
j_call: TRBJ2-2
clone_size: .
v_call: TRBV2
cdr3_nt: TGTGCCAGCAGTGGTAACAGCCCGAACACCGGGGAGCTGTTTTTT
cdr3_aa: CASSGNSPNTGELFF

d_call: TRBD2
j_call: TRBJ2-7
clone_size: .
v_call: TRBV18
cdr3_nt: TGTGCCAGCTCACCCGGGGGGGACGAGCAGTACTTC
cdr3_aa: CASSPGGDEQYF

d_call: .
j_call: TRBJ2-1
clone_size: .
v_call: TRBV27
cdr3_nt: TGTGCCAGCAGTTCCCTCCTCCGGGATTACTACAATGAGCAGTTCTTC
cdr3_aa: CASSSLLRDYYNEQFF

d_call: TRBD2
j_call: TRBJ2-1
clone_size: .
v_call: TRBV5-6
cdr3_nt: TGTGCCAGCAGCTTGAGTCCTAGCGGAATGTCCTACAATGAGCAGTTCTTC
cdr3_aa: CASSLSPSGMSYNEQFF

d_call: TRBD2
j_call: TRBJ2-5
clone_size: .
v_call: TRBV6-5
cdr3_nt: TGTGCCAGCAGCTCTCGGGGGGGACGGGAGACCCAGTACTTC
cdr3_aa: CASSSRGGRETQYF